This T cell receptor (beta chain) was recovered during a study of cytomegalovirus exposure and HLA in healthy donors. The CDR3 length is 12 residues. Germline V gene data show CDR1 as MGHRA and CDR2 as YSYEKL. PCR employed 60 Vbeta and 13 Jbeta primers. How the authors handled the data: Later, 75 million to 100 million unique TCR beta chains were counted in an analysis, and about 12 million of them were shared. The table came from immunoSEQ multiplex PCR; TCRdb's copy has only in-frame clones and leaves some out. The V and J calls and clone size come from that table; D and trimming were worked out from the DNA. The repertoire holds 170,000 or so clones, with around 77% as singletons. In regard to this clone: Germline is not matched at one junction end, which may reflect a read error.

The V and J genes are TRBV4-1 and TRBJ2-5, with D tentatively TRBD2 (7 bases). The receptor was derived from a woman aged 25 to 45 in good health and CMV-seronegative. Sequencing was carried out using PBMCs. CDR3 in amino acids: CASSQVRGAQHF. As DNA, the CDR3 is TGCGCCAGCAGCCAAGTACGGGGGGCACAGCACTTC.